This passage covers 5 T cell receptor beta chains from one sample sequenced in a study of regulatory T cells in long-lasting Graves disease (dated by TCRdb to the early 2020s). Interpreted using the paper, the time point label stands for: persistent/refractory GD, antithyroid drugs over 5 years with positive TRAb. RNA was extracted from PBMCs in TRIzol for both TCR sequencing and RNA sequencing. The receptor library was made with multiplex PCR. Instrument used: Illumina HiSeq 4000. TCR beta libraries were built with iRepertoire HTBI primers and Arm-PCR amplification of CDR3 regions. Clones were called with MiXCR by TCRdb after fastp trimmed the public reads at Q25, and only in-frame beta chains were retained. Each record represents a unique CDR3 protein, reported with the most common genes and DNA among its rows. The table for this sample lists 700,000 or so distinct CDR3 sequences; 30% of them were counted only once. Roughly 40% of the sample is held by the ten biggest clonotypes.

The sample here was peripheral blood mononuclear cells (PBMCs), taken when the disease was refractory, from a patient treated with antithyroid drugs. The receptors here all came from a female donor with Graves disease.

The CDR3 loop reads CASSLSMTVSSYEQYF. CDR3 nucleotide sequence: TGTGCCAGCAGCTTAAGCATGACTGTGAGCTCCTACGAGCAGTACTTC. The chain carries TRBV5-5 and TRBJ2-7; D unresolved. CDR1 is SGHKS, CDR2 YYEKEE, per germline (reference sequence). The CDR3 contains 16 residues. V shed 2 bases and J shed 0 bases, with 15 bases lying between them.

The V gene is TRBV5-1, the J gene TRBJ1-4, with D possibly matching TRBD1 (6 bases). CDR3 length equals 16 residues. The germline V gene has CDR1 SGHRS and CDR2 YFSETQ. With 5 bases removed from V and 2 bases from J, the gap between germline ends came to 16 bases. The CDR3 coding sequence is TGCGCCAGCAGTCGGGGACAAGGGAGGACTAATGAAAAACTGTTTTTT. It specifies CASSRGQGRTNEKLFF.

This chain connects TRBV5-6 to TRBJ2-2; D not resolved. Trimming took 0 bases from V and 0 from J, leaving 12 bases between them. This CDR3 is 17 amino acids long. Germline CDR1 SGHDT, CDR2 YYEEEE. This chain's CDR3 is CASSLDGIGANTGELFF. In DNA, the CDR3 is TGTGCCAGCAGCTTGGATGGTATCGGCGCGAACACCGGGGAGCTGTTTTTT.

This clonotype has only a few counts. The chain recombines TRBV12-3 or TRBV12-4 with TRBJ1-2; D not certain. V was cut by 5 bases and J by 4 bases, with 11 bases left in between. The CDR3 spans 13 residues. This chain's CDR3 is CASSPTISYGYTF. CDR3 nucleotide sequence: TGTGCCAGCAGTCCGACCATCAGCTATGGCTACACCTTC.

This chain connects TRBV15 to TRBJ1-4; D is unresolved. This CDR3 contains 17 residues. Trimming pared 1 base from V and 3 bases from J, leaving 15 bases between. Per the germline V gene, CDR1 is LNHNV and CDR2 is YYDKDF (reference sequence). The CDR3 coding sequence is TGTGCCACCAGCAGAGGGAGTTTCGTTAGGGCTAATGAAAAACTGTTTTTT. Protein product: CATSRGSFVRANEKLFF.